This T cell receptor beta chain is from a study of T-cell reconstitution after alpha-beta-depleted transplantation in children (dated by TCRdb to about 2016). In the study overall: The study quantitatively tracked T-cell immune reconstitution after TCRalphabeta/CD19-depleted allogeneic hematopoietic cell transplantation in children using TCR repertoire profiling.

Receptors were amplified or captured by PCR. The listed sequencing device is Illumina HiSeq 2500. TCR libraries were prepared with molecular barcoding, using unique molecular identifiers to normalize TCRbeta repertoire quantification. TCRdb applied fastp at Q25 and MiXCR to the public reads, then kept only in-frame beta chains. CDR3 protein duplicates are merged, each entry listing the most common genes and DNA. For this sample the table gives roughly 610,000 distinct CDR3 sequences, of which roughly a tenth were detected only once. The leading ten clones occupy around 4% of the sample. In the case of this clonotype: What this receptor recognizes is not known. Base qualities are not provided; no much larger clone lies one nucleotide away.

This receptor was obtained from a human donor who donated a stem cell graft to a child with acute myeloid leukemia. The sample here was PBMCs from the stem cell graft donor, taken from the stem cell graft.

The DNA reads TGTGCCAGCTCGCCGGGAGCTAGCGGGCAGATCTACGAGCAGTACTTC. Its protein reads: CASSPGASGQIYEQYF. Recombination linked TRBV18 to TRBJ2-7; a stretch of 8 junction bases matches TRBD2. The germline V gene encodes CDR1 KGHSH and CDR2 LQKENI. After removal of 6 bases from V and 3 bases from J, the junction retains 13 bases not matched to a gene. The CDR3 numbers 16 residues from cysteine through phenylalanine. Only the CDR3 DNA is retained, 48 bases long and in frame from the first base. With the rest looked up from the reference TRBV18 and TRBJ2-7 genes rather than sequenced, the full variable domain is NAGVMQNPRHLVRRRGQEARLRCSPMKGHSHVYWYRQLPEEGLKFMVYLQKENIIDESGMPKERFSAEFPKEGPSILRIQQVVRGDSAAYFCASSPGASGQIYEQYFGPGTRLTVT.